These 4 T cell receptor beta chains came from one sample sequenced in a study of blood T cell repertoires in COVID-19. Clones were read by immunoSEQ multiplex PCR, and TCRdb kept only the in-frame ones, dropping some. Among 25,000 to 30,000 clones listed, less than 90% were seen once. The sample comprised peripheral blood. These receptors were collected from a human donor in a cohort sampled during active COVID-19.

This clone is a singleton in its sample. The J gene is TRBJ1-2, the V gene TRBV6-5, with D perhaps TRBD1 (5 bases). CDR1 is MNHEY and CDR2 is SVGAGI in the germline V gene. The CDR3 is 13 residues long. The germline V and J ends were trimmed by 6 bases and 7 bases, with 15 bases remaining between them. The CDR3 loop is CASSPSGDGGYTF. The DNA of the CDR3 is TGTGCCAGCAGCCCCTCGGGGGATGGTGGCTACACCTTC.

The gene calls are TRBV27 and TRBJ2-7; D uncertain. V was trimmed by 0 bases and J by 6 bases, leaving 9 bases between them. The CDR3 runs 13 residues. The germline V gene has CDR1 MNHEY and CDR2 SMNVEV (reference sequence). CDR3 sequence reads: CASSLSGSFEQYF. The CDR3 DNA reads as TGTGCCAGCAGTTTATCCGGTTCTTTCGAGCAGTACTTC.

The chain combines TRBV10-3 with TRBJ2-5; D uncertain. V lost 4 bases and J 2 bases, leaving 5 bases between the germline ends. This CDR3 is 12 amino acids long. The germline gives CDR1 ENHRY, CDR2 SYGVKD. CDR3 sequence (DNA): TGTGCCATCAGTGCCACACAAGAGACCCAGTACTTC. It is translated as CAISATQETQYF.

As to this clone: It is unclear where the CDR3 begins or ends on the DNA, so no DNA is shown, and the CDR3 is as TCRdb lists it. The genes are TRBV6-6 and TRBJ1-1. Ends included, the CDR3 has 16 residues. CDR1 and CDR2 from the germline V gene are MNHNY and SVGAGI (reference sequence). The CDR3 here is CASSSSRGGGNTEAFF.